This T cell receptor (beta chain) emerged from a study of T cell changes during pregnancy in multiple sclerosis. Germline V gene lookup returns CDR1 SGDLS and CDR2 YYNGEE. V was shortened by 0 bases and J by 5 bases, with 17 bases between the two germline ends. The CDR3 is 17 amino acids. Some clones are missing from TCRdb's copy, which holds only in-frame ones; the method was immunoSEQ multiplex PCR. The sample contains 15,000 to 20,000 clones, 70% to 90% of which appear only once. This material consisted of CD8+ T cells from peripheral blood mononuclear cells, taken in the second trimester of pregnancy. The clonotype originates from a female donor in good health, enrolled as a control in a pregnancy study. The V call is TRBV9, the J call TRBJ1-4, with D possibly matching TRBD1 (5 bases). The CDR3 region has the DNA TGTGCCAGCAGCGTAGAACCCCACCAGGAGGGGAATGAAAAACTGTTTTTT. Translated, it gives CASSVEPHQEGNEKLFF.